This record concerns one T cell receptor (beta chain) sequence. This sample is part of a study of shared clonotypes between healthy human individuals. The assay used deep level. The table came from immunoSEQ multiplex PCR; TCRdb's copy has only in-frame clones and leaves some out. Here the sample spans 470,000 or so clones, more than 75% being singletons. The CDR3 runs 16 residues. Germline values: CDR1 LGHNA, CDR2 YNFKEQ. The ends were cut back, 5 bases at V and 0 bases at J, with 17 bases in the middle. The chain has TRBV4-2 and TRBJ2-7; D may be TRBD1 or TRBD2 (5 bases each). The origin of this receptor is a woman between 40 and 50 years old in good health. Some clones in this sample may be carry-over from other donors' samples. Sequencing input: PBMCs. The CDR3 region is CASSVYSGTGSYEQYF. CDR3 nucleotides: TGTGCCAGCAGCGTATATTCCGGGACGGGCTCCTACGAGCAGTACTTC.